This TCR beta chain stems from a study of T cell responses to AZD1222 COVID-19 vaccine. The analysis combined second doses at about 4 or about 12 weeks. Clones were read by immunoSEQ multiplex PCR, and TCRdb kept only the in-frame ones, dropping some. The sample records about 94,000 clones, roughly 90% being singletons. Concerning this clone: What it binds is not known.

This CDR3 comprises 15 residues. Germline values: CDR1 WNHNN, CDR2 SYGVQD (reference sequence). The J segment lost 8 bases and the V segment lost 6 bases, leaving 8 bases of the junction unmatched. Study-level findings and limits: Nearly half of spike-specific TCRs reportedly go after variant regions that carry no mutations. Donors skewed white British and female; clonal diversity was possibly underestimated.

The V gene is TRBV10-1, the J gene TRBJ1-4; 11 bases fit TRBD1. The sequences come from peripheral blood, collected 28 days after the second AZD1222 dose. The TCR comes from an adult who received the AZD1222 COVID-19 vaccine. Written as DNA, the CDR3 is TGCGCCAGCAGCGCCGGGACAGGGGGTCGGGAAAAACTGTTTTTT. Translating it yields CASSAGTGGREKLFF.